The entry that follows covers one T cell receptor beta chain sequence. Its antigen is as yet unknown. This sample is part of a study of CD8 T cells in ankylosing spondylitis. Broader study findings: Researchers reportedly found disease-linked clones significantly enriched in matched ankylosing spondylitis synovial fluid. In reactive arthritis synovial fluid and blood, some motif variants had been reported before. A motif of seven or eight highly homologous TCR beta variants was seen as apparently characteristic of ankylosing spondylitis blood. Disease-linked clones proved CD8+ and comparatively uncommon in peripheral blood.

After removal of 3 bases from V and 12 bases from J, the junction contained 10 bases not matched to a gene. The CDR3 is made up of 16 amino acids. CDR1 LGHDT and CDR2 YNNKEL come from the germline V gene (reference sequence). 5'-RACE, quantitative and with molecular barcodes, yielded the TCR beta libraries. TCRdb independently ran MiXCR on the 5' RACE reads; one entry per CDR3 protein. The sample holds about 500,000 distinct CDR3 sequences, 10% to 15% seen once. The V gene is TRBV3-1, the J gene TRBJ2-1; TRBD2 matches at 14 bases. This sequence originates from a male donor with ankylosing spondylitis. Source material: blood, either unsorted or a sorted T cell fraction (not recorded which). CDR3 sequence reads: CASSQGPGLAGEWQFF. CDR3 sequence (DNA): TGTGCCAGCAGCCAGGGTCCGGGACTAGCGGGAGAGTGGCAGTTCTTC.